The clone carrying this TCR beta chain was seen at least ten times. Using its own MiXCR run on the PCR reads, TCRdb lists one record per CDR3 protein. Of approximately 22,000 distinct CDR3 sequences listed, 30% to 35% are singletons. This sample was taken from a study of tumor-infiltrating lymphocytes in oesophageal squamous cell carcinoma. The receptor comes from a female donor with esophageal squamous cell carcinoma. Sequenced sample: esophageal tumor tissue.

CDR3 region: CASRTLGRTDTQYF. CDR3 bases: TGTGCCAGCAGAACCTTAGGTCGCACAGATACGCAGTATTTT. The genes are TRBV2 and TRBJ2-3, with D hard to call. Germline values: CDR1 SNHLY, CDR2 FYNNEI. V lost 6 bases and J 1 base, leaving 11 bases between the germline ends. The CDR3 totals 14 residues.